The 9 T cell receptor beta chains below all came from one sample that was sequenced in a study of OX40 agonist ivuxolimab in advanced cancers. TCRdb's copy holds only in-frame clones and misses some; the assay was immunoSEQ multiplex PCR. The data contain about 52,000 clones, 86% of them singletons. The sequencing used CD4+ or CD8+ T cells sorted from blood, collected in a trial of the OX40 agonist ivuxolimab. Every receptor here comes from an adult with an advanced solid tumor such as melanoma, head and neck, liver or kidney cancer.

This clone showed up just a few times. This chain's CDR3 is CASSYYDGGTTGNTIYF. The DNA of the CDR3 is TGTGCCAGCAGTTACTACGATGGGGGAACGACTGGAAACACCATATATTTT. The genes are TRBV6-7 and TRBJ1-3; the D gene is possibly TRBD1 (5 bases). TRBV6-7 is known as an ORF, though its function is uncertain. Trimming pared 1 base from V and 2 bases from J, leaving 15 bases between. The CDR3 contains 17 residues.

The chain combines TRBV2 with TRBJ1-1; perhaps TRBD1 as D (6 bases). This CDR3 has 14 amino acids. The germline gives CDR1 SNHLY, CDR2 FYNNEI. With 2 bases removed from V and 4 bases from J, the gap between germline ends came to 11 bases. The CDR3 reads CASSERGVPTEAFF. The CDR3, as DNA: TGTGCCAGCAGTGAAAGGGGGGTGCCCACTGAAGCTTTCTTT.

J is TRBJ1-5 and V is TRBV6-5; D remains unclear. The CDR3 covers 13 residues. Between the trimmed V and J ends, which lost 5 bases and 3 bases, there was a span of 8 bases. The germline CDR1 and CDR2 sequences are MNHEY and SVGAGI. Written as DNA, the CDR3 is TGTGCCAGCAGTGCCGGTTCCAATCAGCCCCAGCATTTT. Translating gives CASSAGSNQPQHF.

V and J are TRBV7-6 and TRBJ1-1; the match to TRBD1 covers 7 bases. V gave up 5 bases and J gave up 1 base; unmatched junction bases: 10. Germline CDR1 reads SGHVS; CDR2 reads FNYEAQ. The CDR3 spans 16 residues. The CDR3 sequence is CASSLNPGQRNTEAFF. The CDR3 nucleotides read TGTGCCAGCAGCCTCAATCCGGGACAGCGGAACACTGAAGCTTTCTTT.

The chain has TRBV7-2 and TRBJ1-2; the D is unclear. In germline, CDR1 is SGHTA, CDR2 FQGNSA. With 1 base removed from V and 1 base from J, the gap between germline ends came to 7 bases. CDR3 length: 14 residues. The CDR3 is CASSLEDGNYGYTF. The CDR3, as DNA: TGTGCCAGCAGCTTAGAGGACGGTAACTATGGCTACACCTTC.

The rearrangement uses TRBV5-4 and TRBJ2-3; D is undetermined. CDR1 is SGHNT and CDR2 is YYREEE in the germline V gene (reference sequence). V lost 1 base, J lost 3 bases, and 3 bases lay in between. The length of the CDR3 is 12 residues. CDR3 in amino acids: CASSLLTDTQYF. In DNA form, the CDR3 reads TGTGCCAGCAGCTTGCTAACAGATACGCAGTATTTT.

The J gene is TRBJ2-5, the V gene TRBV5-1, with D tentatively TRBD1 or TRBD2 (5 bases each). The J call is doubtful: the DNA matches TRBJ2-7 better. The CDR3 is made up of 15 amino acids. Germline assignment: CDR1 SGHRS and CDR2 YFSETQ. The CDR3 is CASSLDPGTSYEQYF. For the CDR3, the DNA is TGCGCCAGCAGCTTGGATCCGGGGACCTCCTACGAGCAGTACTTC.

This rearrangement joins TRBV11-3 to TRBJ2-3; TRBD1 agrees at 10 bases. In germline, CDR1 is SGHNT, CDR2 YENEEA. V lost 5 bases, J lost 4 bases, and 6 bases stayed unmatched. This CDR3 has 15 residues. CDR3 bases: TGTGCCAGCAGCCCGACAGGGGGCGGCTCAGATACGCAGTATTTT. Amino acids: CASSPTGGGSDTQYF.

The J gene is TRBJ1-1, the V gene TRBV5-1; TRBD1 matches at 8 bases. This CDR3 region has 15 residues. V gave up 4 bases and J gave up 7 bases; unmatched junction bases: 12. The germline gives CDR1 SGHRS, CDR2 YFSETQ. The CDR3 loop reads CASSTEIRGLGEAFF. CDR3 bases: TGCGCCAGCAGCACCGAGATCAGGGGGCTGGGTGAAGCTTTCTTT. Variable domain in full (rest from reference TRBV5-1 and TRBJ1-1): KAGVTQTPRYLIKTRGQQVTLSCSPISGHRSVSWYQQTPGQGLQFLFEYFSETQRNKGNFPGRFSGRQFSNSRSEMNVSTLELGDSALYLCASSTEIRGLGEAFFGQGTRLTVV.